A selection of T cell receptor beta chains follows, all from one sample in a study of shared clonotypes between healthy human individuals. Assay: immunoSEQ multiplex PCR; the TCRdb copy retains only in-frame clones and omits some. The sample shows 1.6 million or so clones, approximately 98.5% of them seen only once. What was sequenced was naive CD4+ T cells sorted from blood. The receptors come from a man under 40 in good health. The CDR3 runs from the conserved cysteine through the conserved F or W. A D gene is named only where the DNA matches it firmly. Clone size, where shown, is once, few, many, or a class for clones that have expanded.

>.|.|TRBJ1-4|TRBV7-9
CASSLATGMINEKLFF
TGTGCCAGCAGCTTAGCGACAGGAATGATAAATGAAAAACTGTTTTTT
>.|.|TRBJ2-3|TRBV6-5
CATETSAGDTQYF
TGTGCCACCGAGACCTCGGCGGGGGATACGCAGTATTTT
>.|.|TRBJ2-6|TRBV6-5
CASKRGSGANVLTF
TGTGCCAGCAAACGGGGCTCTGGGGCCAACGTCCTGACTTTC
>.|.|TRBJ2-1|TRBV5-1
CASSLKGGSYNEQFF
TGCGCCAGCAGCTTGAAGGGGGGGTCCTACAATGAGCAGTTCTTC
>.|once|TRBJ2-2|TRBV18
CASSPIIIESGSNTGELFF
TGTGCCAGCTCACCAATAATCATAGAATCGGGGTCGAACACCGGGGAGCTGTTTTTT
>.|.|TRBJ1-2|TRBV19
CASSIEVGPGYGYTF
TGTGCCAGTAGTATAGAAGTGGGGCCTGGCTATGGCTACACCTTC
>TRBD1|.|TRBJ1-3|TRBV15
CATSRDRGSGNTIYF
TGTGCCACCAGTCGGGACAGAGGCTCTGGAAACACCATATATTTT
>.|.|TRBJ2-3|TRBV29-1
CSVEEPPGDTQYF
TGCAGCGTTGAAGAGCCTCCTGGAGATACGCAGTATTTT
>.|once|TRBJ2-3|TRBV5-1
CASGGGKRTDTQYF
TGCGCCAGTGGAGGAGGGAAACGCACAGATACGCAGTATTTT
>.|once|TRBJ2-7|TRBV11-3
CASSLDSQGYEQYF
TGTGCCAGCAGCTTAGACTCCCAAGGCTACGAGCAGTACTTC
>.|.|TRBJ2-1|TRBV7-9
CASSRDLHNEQFF
TGTGCCAGCAGTCGGGACCTCCACAATGAGCAGTTCTTC
>.|.|TRBJ1-1|TRBV30
CAWSQVGGKAFF
TGTGCCTGGAGTCAGGTTGGAGGGAAAGCTTTCTTT
>.|.|TRBJ2-3|TRBV5-1
CASSQRAGTDTQYF
TGCGCCAGCAGCCAAAGGGCGGGGACAGATACGCAGTATTTT
>.|.|TRBJ1-1|TRBV18
CASSPLREANTEAFF
TGTGCCAGCTCCCCCTTGAGGGAGGCCAACACTGAAGCTTTCTTT
>.|.|TRBJ2-5|TRBV2
CASSELSVQETQYF
TGTGCCAGCAGTGAACTGTCAGTACAAGAGACCCAGTACTTC
>TRBD2|.|TRBJ2-3|TRBV7-7
CASSPSGTDTQYF
TGTGCTAGCAGCCCTAGCGGTACAGATACGCAGTATTTT
>.|.|TRBJ1-2|TRBV5-1
CASSSNGQRGYTF
TGCGCCAGCAGCTCCAATGGACAACGCGGCTACACCTTC
>.|.|TRBJ1-1|TRBV18
CASSVLARAEAFF
TGTGCCAGCTCAGTTTTGGCTCGAGCTGAAGCTTTCTTT
>.|.|TRBJ1-3|TRBV10-3
CAISESVVGSGNTIYF
TGTGCCATCAGTGAGTCGGTGGTTGGCTCTGGAAACACCATATATTTT
>.|.|TRBJ2-7|TRBV18
CASSPTPSKKYEQYF
TGTGCCAGCTCACCCACCCCAAGTAAAAAATACGAGCAGTACTTC
>.|.|TRBJ2-1|TRBV1
CTSSQAKQAGGPGNEQFF
TGCACCAGCAGCCAGGCCAAACAAGCGGGAGGGCCTGGGAATGAGCAGTTCTTC
>TRBD2|.|TRBJ2-5|TRBV30
CAWSVGSGRKTQYF
TGTGCCTGGAGTGTGGGTAGCGGGAGAAAGACCCAGTACTTC
>TRBD1|.|TRBJ2-5|TRBV13
CASSIQGAETQYF
TGTGCCAGCAGCATCCAGGGGGCGGAGACCCAGTACTTC
>.|.|TRBJ2-7|TRBV5-1
CASSYGGRRGSYEQYF
TGCGCCAGCAGCTACGGTGGAAGAAGGGGCTCCTACGAGCAGTACTTC
>TRBD2|.|TRBJ2-5|TRBV2
CASSELLAGLGETQYF
TGTGCCAGCAGTGAATTACTAGCGGGTTTGGGGGAGACCCAGTACTTC
>TRBD2|.|TRBJ2-1|TRBV6-1
CASSALAGGAHNEQFF
TGTGCCAGCAGTGCCCTAGCGGGAGGGGCCCACAATGAGCAGTTCTTC
>.|.|TRBJ2-3|TRBV7-3
CASSAQGSDTQYF
TGTGCCAGCAGCGCTCAGGGTTCAGATACGCAGTATTTT
>.|.|TRBJ2-7|TRBV9
CASSVGPAAGFNEQYF
TGTGCCAGCAGCGTAGGACCAGCGGCAGGGTTCAACGAGCAGTACTTC
>TRBD2|.|TRBJ2-7|TRBV25-1
CASRLAGSYEQYF
TGTGCCAGCAGACTAGCGGGCTCCTACGAGCAGTACTTC
>.|.|TRBJ1-3|TRBV2
CASSVQPRAGNTIYF
TGTGCCAGCAGTGTTCAACCTCGAGCTGGAAACACCATATATTTT
>TRBD2|.|TRBJ2-1|TRBV7-8
CASSLRGLAGGNYNEQFF
TGTGCCAGCAGCTTACGGGGACTAGCGGGAGGTAACTACAATGAGCAGTTCTTC
>.|.|TRBJ1-5|TRBV15
CATSRDLVQPQHF
TGTGCCACCAGCAGAGACCTCGTTCAGCCCCAGCATTTT
>.|.|TRBJ2-3|TRBV18
CASSSQGLPGGDTQYF
TGTGCCAGCTCATCACAGGGACTCCCAGGTGGCGATACGCAGTATTTT
>.|.|TRBJ2-6|TRBV18
CASSPLDSGANVLTF
TGTGCCAGCTCACCTCTAGACTCTGGGGCCAACGTCCTGACTTTC
>.|.|TRBJ2-2|TRBV14
CASRGFVSTGELFF
TGTGCCAGCAGAGGATTCGTGTCGACCGGGGAGCTGTTTTTT
>.|once|TRBJ1-2|TRBV11-2
CASSLAGSGYTF
TGTGCCAGCAGCTTAGCAGGATCTGGCTACACCTTC
>.|.|TRBJ1-1|TRBV2
CASSVLGTLSIEAFF
TGTGCCAGCAGTGTCCTCGGGACGCTATCTATTGAAGCTTTCTTT
>TRBD2|.|TRBJ2-7|TRBV4-1
CASSQDLHWTSAQYF
TGCGCCAGCAGCCAAGATCTACATTGGACTAGCGCGCAGTACTTC
>.|once|TRBJ1-1|TRBV28
CASSPKAGHAEAFF
TGTGCCAGCAGCCCAAAGGCGGGACACGCTGAAGCTTTCTTT
>.|.|TRBJ2-4|TRBV28
CASSPPGLDIQYF
TGTGCCAGCAGTCCCCCTGGGCTGGACATTCAGTACTTC
>TRBD2|.|TRBJ2-1|TRBV4-1
CASTKLGLAVYNEQFF
TGCGCCAGCACCAAACTGGGACTAGCGGTTTACAATGAGCAGTTCTTC
>.|.|TRBJ2-2|TRBV19
CASSRDSRRGFSGELFF
TGTGCCAGTAGCCGGGACAGCCGGAGGGGTTTCAGCGGGGAGCTGTTTTTT
>.|.|TRBJ1-2|TRBV6-1
CASSEWTKYGYTF
TGTGCCAGCAGTGAATGGACAAAGTATGGCTACACCTTC
>.|once|TRBJ1-1|TRBV5-1
CASSLGWPGNTEAFF
TGCGCCAGCAGCTTGGGTTGGCCAGGGAACACTGAAGCTTTCTTT
>.|.|TRBJ1-5|TRBV6-5
CASSYTNNQPQHF
TGTGCCAGCAGTTACACCAACAATCAGCCCCAGCATTTT
>.|.|TRBJ2-7|TRBV28
CASSLSPGTYEQYF
TGTGCCAGCAGTTTATCCCCGGGAACCTACGAGCAGTACTTC
>TRBD2|.|TRBJ2-7|TRBV29-1
CSVDSGIDEQYF
TGCAGCGTTGATAGCGGGATCGACGAGCAGTACTTC
>.|.|TRBJ1-4|TRBV7-6
CASSLAAGSSEKLFF
TGTGCCAGCAGCTTAGCAGCAGGGAGCAGTGAAAAACTGTTTTTT